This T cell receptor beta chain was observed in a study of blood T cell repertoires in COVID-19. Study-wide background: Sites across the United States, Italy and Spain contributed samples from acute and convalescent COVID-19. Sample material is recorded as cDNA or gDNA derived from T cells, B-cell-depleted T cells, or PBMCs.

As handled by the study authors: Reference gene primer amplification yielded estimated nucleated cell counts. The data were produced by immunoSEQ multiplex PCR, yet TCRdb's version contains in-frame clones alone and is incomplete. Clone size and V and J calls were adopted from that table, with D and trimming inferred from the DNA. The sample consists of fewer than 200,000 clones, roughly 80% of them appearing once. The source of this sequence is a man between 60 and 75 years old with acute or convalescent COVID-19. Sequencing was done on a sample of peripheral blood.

In DNA form, the CDR3 reads TGCGCCAGCAGCTACACTAGCGGGGGGCCGCCCAATGAGCAGTTCTTC. This translates into CASSYTSGGPPNEQFF. The rearrangement links TRBV5-1 to TRBJ2-1, with 12 bases fitting TRBD2. The CDR3 length is 16 residues. V lost 3 bases to trimming and J lost 6 bases; unmatched junction nucleotides: 7. Germline loops: CDR1 SGHRS, CDR2 YFSETQ.